This TCR beta chain is drawn from a study of T-cell memory formation after mild COVID-19. Turning to the study itself: Clusters of TCRs were largely donor specific. Study conclusions and caveats: Prior to infection, memory already included some responding clones, suggesting cross-reactive memory joined. Clones that contracted from day 15 to 85 had balanced CD4/CD8; later expanders were CD4+ biased.

Remarks on this clonotype: No antigen is known for it.

5'RACE primed from the constant segment yielded TCR alpha and TCR beta cDNA libraries bearing sample barcodes and UMIs. One entry per CDR3 protein, called by TCRdb with MiXCR from the 5' RACE reads. The table shows about 82,000 distinct CDR3 sequences, with about 14% occurring only once. The CDR3 contains 16 residues. The V gene's germline CDR1 is SGHDN and CDR2 FVKESK. J lost 5 bases, V lost 3 bases, and 9 bases had no gene match. Sequences were obtained from PBMCs or a T cell subset sorted from them (not recorded which). The receptor was isolated from a man between 18 and 35 years old who had mild COVID-19 (a few samples of this study predate the infection). Cell type and time point are not known. The rearrangement links TRBV14 to TRBJ1-4; TRBD1 matches at 7 bases. CDR3 nucleotide sequence: TGTGCCAGCAGCCACACTACGGGACAGCAGAATGAAAAACTGTTTTTT. Translating gives CASSHTTGQQNEKLFF.